The rows below give T cell receptor beta chains drawn from one sample of a study of spatial heterogeneity in lung cancer. TCRdb itself ran the 5' RACE reads through MiXCR, one entry per CDR3 protein. This sample has 4,500 to 5,000 distinct CDR3 sequences, with 29% found just once. This sample comprised lung tumor tissue, obtained at surgery. Receptor source: a female donor with early-stage non-small cell lung cancer. Both conserved end residues are part of each CDR3. A D gene is named only where the DNA matches it firmly. Clone sizes are given selectively: once, few, many, or a class where the clone is expanded.

>NA|TRBV7-8|NA|TRBJ1-3
CASSEGLWRSGNTIYF
>NA|TRBV12-3/TRBV12-4|NA|TRBJ2-1
CASSLAPGHYYNEQFF
>NA|TRBV6-1|TRBD2|TRBJ2-2
CASRFEAGTTGELFF
>NA|TRBV27|TRBD1|TRBJ2-7
CASRVPLRDRKSYEQYF
>NA|TRBV7-9|NA|TRBJ1-5
CASSLVGPSNQPQHF
>once|TRBV12-3/TRBV12-4|NA|TRBJ2-2
CASSLSLTGELFF
>medium-sized|TRBV2|NA|TRBJ1-6
CASAGDNSPLHF
>once|TRBV20-1|NA|TRBJ2-1
CSASGPAGRSYNEQFF
>NA|TRBV6-1|TRBD1|TRBJ2-7
CAILYTGDEQYF
>medium-sized|TRBV12-3/TRBV12-4|NA|TRBJ2-3
CASRRGRGADTQYF
>many|TRBV5-1|TRBD1|TRBJ2-2
CASSLTGGATGELFF
>many|TRBV3-1|TRBD1|TRBJ1-2
CASSRDSLYGYTF
>medium-sized|TRBV3-2|NA|TRBJ2-7
CASSQERSSYEQYF
>many|TRBV5-1|TRBD1|TRBJ2-5
CASSWDRWDQETQYF
>many|TRBV7-2|TRBD1|TRBJ1-4
CASLRDRGEKLFF
>medium-sized|TRBV18|TRBD2|TRBJ2-1
CASSPLAAEQFF
>NA|TRBV19|TRBD1|TRBJ1-5
CASKDRGGNQPQHF
>NA|TRBV27|NA|TRBJ1-1
CASSPNQGGGTEAFF
>NA|TRBV20-1|NA|TRBJ2-6
CSARVDSPSGANVLTF
>medium-sized|TRBV27|NA|TRBJ2-1
CASSSTSGDTSYNEQFF
>many|TRBV12-3/TRBV12-4|TRBD1|TRBJ2-3
CASSSRDRNTDTQYF
>many|TRBV6-1|TRBD2|TRBJ2-1
CASSEAVSGGQFF
>few|TRBV6-5|NA|TRBJ2-1
CASRTNNEQFF
>many|TRBV7-6|NA|TRBJ2-3
CASSFTVSTDTQYF
>many|TRBV7-9|NA|TRBJ1-2
CASSLGGVNYGYTF
>medium-sized|TRBV6-5|NA|TRBJ2-5
CASNKGSGGAETQYF
>medium-sized|TRBV5-4|TRBD2|TRBJ2-7
CASSAAPSGGKDEQYF
>many|TRBV28|NA|TRBJ2-1
CASSSAFLSGEQFF
>medium-sized|TRBV4-1|TRBD2|TRBJ2-7
CASSQELAGSSYEQYF